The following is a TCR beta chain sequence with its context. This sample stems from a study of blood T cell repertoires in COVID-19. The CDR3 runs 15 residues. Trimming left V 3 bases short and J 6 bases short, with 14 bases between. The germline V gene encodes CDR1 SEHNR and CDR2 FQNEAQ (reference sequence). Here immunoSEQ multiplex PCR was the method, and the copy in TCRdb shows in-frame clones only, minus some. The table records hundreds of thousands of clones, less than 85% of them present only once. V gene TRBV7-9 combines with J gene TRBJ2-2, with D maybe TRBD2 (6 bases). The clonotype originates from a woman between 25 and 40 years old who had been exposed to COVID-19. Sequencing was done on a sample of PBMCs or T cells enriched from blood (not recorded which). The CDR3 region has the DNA TGTGCCAGCAGCTTTGGGGGGACTGTGGCCGGGGAGCTGTTTTTT. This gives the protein CASSFGGTVAGELFF. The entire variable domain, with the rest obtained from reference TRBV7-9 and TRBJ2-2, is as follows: DTGVSQNPRHKITKRGQNVTFRCDPISEHNRLYWYRQTLGQGPEFLTYFQNEAQLEKSRLLSDRFSAERPKGSFSTLEIQRTEQGDSAMYLCASSFGGTVAGELFFGEGSRLTVL.